Below are 9 T cell receptor beta chains sequenced from a single sample in a study of graft-versus-host responses after intestinal transplantation. Libraries were prepared by immunoSEQ multiplex PCR; TCRdb keeps only in-frame clonotypes and omits some of them. The sample has 35,000 to 40,000 clones, around 86% seen once. The specimen was PBMCs, collected 1070 days after transplant. The receptors were sampled from a human patient who received an intestinal transplant, so some T cells may come from the graft donor.

In its sample, this clone was seen a few times. The rearrangement uses TRBV6-6 and TRBJ2-7; 8 bases are a match to TRBD2. With V trimmed by 6 bases and J by 2 bases, 6 bases remained unmatched. The CDR3 sequence is 14 residues long. Germline V lookup: CDR1 MNHNY, CDR2 SVGAGI (reference sequence). The CDR3 loop reads CASRALAGPYEQYF. The DNA for the CDR3 is TGTGCCAGCAGGGCTTTAGCGGGACCCTACGAGCAGTACTTC.

The genes are TRBV21-1 and TRBJ2-7. TRBV21-1 is marked as a pseudogene. There are 12 residues in the CDR3. CDR3 residues: CATSKCRYEQYF. The CDR3 DNA sequence: TGTGCCACCAGTAAATGCCGATACGAGCAGTACTTC.

The rearrangement uses TRBV7-8 and TRBJ1-3; 7 bases line up with TRBD1. The germline V gene has CDR1 SGHVS and CDR2 FQNEAQ. The CDR3 consists of 13 residues. The V segment lost 4 bases and the J segment 4 bases; nucleotides outside the gene matches: 1. CDR3 nucleotides: TGTGCCAGCAGCTCGGACAGGGGAAACACCATATATTTT. It specifies CASSSDRGNTIYF.

V and J are TRBV9 and TRBJ1-2, with D unresolved. The CDR3 is 17 amino acids. Germline CDR1 SGDLS, CDR2 YYNGEE. V was clipped by 0 bases and J by 3 bases, with 18 bases between them. CDR3 sequence: CASSVDAGSYGHYGYTF. CDR3 coding DNA: TGTGCCAGCAGCGTAGACGCAGGTTCGTACGGCCACTATGGCTACACCTTC.

The chain recombines TRBV9 with TRBJ2-3, with no clear D. The ends were cut back, 0 bases at V and 1 base at J, with 3 bases in the middle. This CDR3 is 13 amino acids long. Per the germline V gene, CDR1 is SGDLS and CDR2 is YYNGEE. Here the CDR3 DNA reads TGTGCCAGCAGCGTAGGTGGCACAGATACGCAGTATTTT. As protein: CASSVGGTDTQYF.

The gene calls are TRBV11-2 and TRBJ2-3; possibly TRBD2 for D (6 bases). Between the trimmed V and J ends, which lost 8 bases and 6 bases, there was a span of 6 bases. There are 10 residues in the CDR3. CDR1 and CDR2 from the germline V gene are SGHAT and FQNNGV. Here the CDR3 DNA reads TGTGCCAGCGGGGGGGATACGCAGTATTTT. This codes for CASGGDTQYF.

J is TRBJ2-5 and V is TRBV30; no clear D. Germline CDR1 reads GTSNPN; CDR2 reads SVGIG (reference sequence). CDR3 length equals 12 residues. Trimming took off 4 bases at V and 1 base at J, with 7 bases between the two ends. CDR3: CAWNSPQETQYF. The CDR3 DNA reads as TGTGCCTGGAACTCCCCCCAAGAGACCCAGTACTTC.

This clone was recorded a few times. CDR3: CASSFRGAGANSPLHF. CDR3 nucleotides: TGTGCCAGCAGCTTTCGGGGGGCGGGTGCTAATTCACCCCTCCACTTT. The rearrangement uses TRBV11-2 and TRBJ1-6, with D perhaps TRBD1 (6 bases). Germline assignment: CDR1 SGHAT and CDR2 FQNNGV. Trimming removed 3 bases from V and 6 bases from J, with 15 bases in between. The CDR3 is 16 residues long.

The rearrangement uses TRBV27 and TRBJ2-7, with TRBD1 matching over 12 bases. This CDR3 is built from 17 residues. V trimming: 2 bases; J trimming: 7 bases; junction bases outside the gene matches: 12. Germline CDR1 and CDR2: MNHEY and SMNVEV (reference sequence). Here the CDR3 reads CASSLEGQGASVEEQYF. CDR3 DNA sequence: TGTGCCAGCAGTTTAGAGGGACAGGGGGCGAGTGTGGAGGAGCAGTACTTC.